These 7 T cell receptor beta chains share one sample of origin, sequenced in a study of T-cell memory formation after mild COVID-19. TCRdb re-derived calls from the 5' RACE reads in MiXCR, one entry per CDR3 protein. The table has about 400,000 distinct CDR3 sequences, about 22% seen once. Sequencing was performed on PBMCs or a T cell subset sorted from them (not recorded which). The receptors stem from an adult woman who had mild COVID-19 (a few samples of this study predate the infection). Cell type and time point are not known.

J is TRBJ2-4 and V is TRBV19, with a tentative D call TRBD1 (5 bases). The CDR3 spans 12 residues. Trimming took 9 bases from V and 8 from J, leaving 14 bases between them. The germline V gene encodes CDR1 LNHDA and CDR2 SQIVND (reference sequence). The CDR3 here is CASSARGDIQYF. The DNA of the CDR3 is TGTGCCAGCAGTGCTAGGGGCGACATTCAGTACTTC.

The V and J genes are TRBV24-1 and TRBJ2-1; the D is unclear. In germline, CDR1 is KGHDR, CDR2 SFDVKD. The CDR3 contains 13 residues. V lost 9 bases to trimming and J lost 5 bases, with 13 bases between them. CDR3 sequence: CATLVQAHNEQFF. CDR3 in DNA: TGTGCCACCTTGGTGCAGGCCCACAATGAGCAGTTCTTC.

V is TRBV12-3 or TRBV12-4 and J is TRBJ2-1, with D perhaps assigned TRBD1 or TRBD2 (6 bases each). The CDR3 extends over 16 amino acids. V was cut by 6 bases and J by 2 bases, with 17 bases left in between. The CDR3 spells CASSPGAPRPYNEQFF. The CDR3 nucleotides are TGTGCCAGCAGCCCGGGGGCTCCCCGCCCCTACAATGAGCAGTTCTTC.

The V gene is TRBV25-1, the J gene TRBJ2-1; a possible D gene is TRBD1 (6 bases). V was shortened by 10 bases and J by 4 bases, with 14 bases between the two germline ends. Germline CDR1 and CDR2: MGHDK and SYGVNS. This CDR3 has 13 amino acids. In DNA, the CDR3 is TGTGCCACCTCTAAGGGGGTATACAATGAGCAGTTCTTC. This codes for CATSKGVYNEQFF.

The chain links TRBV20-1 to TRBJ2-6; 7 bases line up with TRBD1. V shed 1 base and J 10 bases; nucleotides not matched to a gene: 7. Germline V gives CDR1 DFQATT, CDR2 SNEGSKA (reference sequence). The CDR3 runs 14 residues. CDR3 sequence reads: CSARAGTVGNVLTF. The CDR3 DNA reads TGCAGTGCTAGAGCCGGGACAGTAGGAAACGTCCTGACTTTC.

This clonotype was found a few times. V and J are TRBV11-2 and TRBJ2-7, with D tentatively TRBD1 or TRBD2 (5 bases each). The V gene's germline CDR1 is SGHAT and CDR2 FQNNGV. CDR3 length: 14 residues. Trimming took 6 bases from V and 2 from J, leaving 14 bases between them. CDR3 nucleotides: TGTGCCAGCAGGCGCCCGGGACGAGCCTACGAGCAGTACTTC. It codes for CASRRPGRAYEQYF.

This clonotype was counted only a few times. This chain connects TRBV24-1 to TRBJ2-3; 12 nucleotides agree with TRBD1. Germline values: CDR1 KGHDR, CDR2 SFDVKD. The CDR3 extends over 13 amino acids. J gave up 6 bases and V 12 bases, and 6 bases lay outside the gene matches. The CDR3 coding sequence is TGTGCCGCCGGGACAGGGGGCATGGATACGCAGTATTTT. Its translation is CAAGTGGMDTQYF.